Following are 18 T cell receptor beta chains from one sample sequenced in a study of T-cell memory formation after mild COVID-19 listed by TCRdb under 2021. Libraries came from 5' RACE. Reads for this sample came from an Illumina NovaSeq 6000. The raw public data were reprocessed by TCRdb itself: fastp quality trimming at Q25, MiXCR clonotype calling, in-frame beta chains only. Every entry covers one CDR3 protein and lists the most common genes and DNA from its rows. This sample lists some 160,000 distinct CDR3 sequences; around 13% were detected once. The ten most abundant clones make up roughly 3.3% of the sample. Sequencing was done on a sample of PBMCs or a T cell subset sorted from them (not recorded which). These receptors all come from a man between 18 and 35 years old who had mild COVID-19 (a few samples of this study predate the infection). The sample titles of this study are shuffled in the database, so cell type and time point are left out; the donor was told from shared clones.

This clonotype was counted a few times. The chain recombines TRBV12-3 or TRBV12-4 with TRBJ2-1; possibly TRBD2 for D (6 bases). V was trimmed by 5 bases and J by 6 bases, leaving 17 bases between them. This CDR3 spans 15 amino acids. The CDR3 DNA is TGTGCCAGCAGTCCCACCGGGACTCCCCTCAATGAGCAGTTCTTC. Translated: CASSPTGTPLNEQFF.

This clonotype showed up just a few times. The rearrangement links TRBV9 to TRBJ2-1, with TRBD1 as a possible D gene (5 bases). This CDR3 spans 15 amino acids. Germline values: CDR1 SGDLS, CDR2 YYNGEE. The ends were cut back, 0 bases at V and 3 bases at J, with 10 bases in the middle. The CDR3 coding sequence is TGTGCCAGCAGCGTAGGGGGCGGCTTCTACAATGAGCAGTTCTTC. It is translated as CASSVGGGFYNEQFF.

This clonotype occurred many times. The chain employs TRBV15 and TRBJ2-7; D may be TRBD1 (6 bases). Trimming cost V 5 bases and J 3 bases, with 14 bases left between them. CDR3 size: 14 residues. The germline V gene has CDR1 LNHNV and CDR2 YYDKDF (reference sequence). The CDR3 loop reads CATSPSGRGYEQYV. CDR3 coding DNA: TGTGCCACCAGCCCCTCGGGCAGGGGCTACGAGCAGTACGTC.

The V gene is TRBV28, the J gene TRBJ2-3, with TRBD1 identical over 7 bases. Germline CDR1 reads MDHEN; CDR2 reads SYDVKM. The V gene end was trimmed by 5 bases and the J gene end by 1 base; junction bases not matched to a gene: 9. CDR3 size: 16 residues. The CDR3 region is CASSAYRGEGTDTQYF. The CDR3 DNA is TGTGCCAGCAGTGCCTACAGGGGTGAGGGCACAGATACGCAGTATTTT. The full variable domain, in which reference TRBV28 and TRBJ2-3 provide the parts outside the CDR3, is DVKVTQSSRYLVKRTGEKVFLECVQDMDHENMFWYRQDPGLGLRLIYFSYDVKMKEKGDIPEGYSVSREKKERFSLILESASTNQTSMYLCASSAYRGEGTDTQYFGPGTRLTVL.

The rearrangement uses TRBV20-1 and TRBJ1-1, with D perhaps TRBD1 (5 bases). This CDR3 region has 12 residues. Trimming took off 5 bases at V and 3 bases at J, with 10 bases between the two ends. Germline CDR1 is DFQATT and CDR2 is SNEGSKA (reference sequence). CDR3: CSAGKGYTEAFF. The CDR3 DNA sequence: TGCAGTGCTGGGAAGGGGTACACTGAAGCTTTCTTT.

There are a few counts of this clonotype. The chain carries TRBV7-9 and TRBJ1-4, with D unclear. Germline V gene lookup returns CDR1 SEHNR and CDR2 FQNEAQ (reference sequence). The CDR3 has 11 amino acids. Deletions cut 8 bases from V and 8 bases from J, with 9 bases between. The CDR3 protein is CASATGEKLFF. CDR3 DNA sequence: TGTGCCAGCGCCACTGGCGAAAAACTGTTTTTT.

This clonotype was observed at least ten times. This rearrangement joins TRBV6-5 to TRBJ2-3; unclear D gene. Trimming took off 5 bases at V and 0 bases at J, with 9 bases between the two ends. CDR3 length: 14 amino acids. CDR1 and CDR2 (germline): MNHEY, SVGAGI. This CDR3 reads CASSRRISTDTQYF. CDR3 sequence (DNA): TGTGCCAGCAGTCGACGGATAAGCACAGATACGCAGTATTTT.

The sample holds many counts of this clonotype. This sequence joins TRBV11-2 and TRBJ2-2, with D perhaps matching TRBD2 (6 bases). The V end was cut by 8 bases, the J end by 1 base, with 17 bases between. There are 16 residues in the CDR3. The germline V gene has CDR1 SGHAT and CDR2 FQNNGV. The CDR3 DNA reads as TGTGCCAGCCGAGACACTTCTAGCGAGAACACCGGGGAGCTGTTTTTT. Translating it yields CASRDTSSENTGELFF.

In its sample, this clonotype was seen a few times. Its ends do not fully match the called genes, so a read error is possible. The rearrangement links TRBV5-1 to TRBJ2-3; TRBD1 matches 7 bases. Germline CDR1 SGHRS, CDR2 YFSETQ. The CDR3 is 13 amino acids. The CDR3 reads CASSSGTVEGVDF. The CDR3 DNA is TGCGCCAGCAGCTCCGGGACAGTCGAGGGTGTGGATTTT.

The sample holds a few counts of this clonotype. CDR3 loop: CSAPDSNYEQYF. DNA for the CDR3: TGCAGTGCTCCGGACAGTAACTACGAGCAGTACTTC. The chain has TRBV20-1 and TRBJ2-7; weak D call: TRBD1 (6 bases). Germline CDR1 is DFQATT and CDR2 is SNEGSKA (reference sequence). V dropped 5 bases and J dropped 3 bases, with 11 bases sitting between them. The CDR3 sequence is 12 residues long.

The V call is TRBV12-3 or TRBV12-4, the J call TRBJ2-2; 10 positions match TRBD2. The J segment lost 7 bases and the V segment lost 6 bases, leaving 5 bases of the junction unmatched. This CDR3 spans 14 amino acids. The CDR3 DNA follows: TGTGCCAGCAGACTAGCGGGGAAGGACGGGGAGCTGTTTTTT. Amino acids: CASRLAGKDGELFF.

J is TRBJ1-1 and V is TRBV15, with 9 bases that match TRBD1. This CDR3 has 14 residues. The V and J ends lost 1 base and 6 bases, in that order; junction bases with no gene match: 3. The V gene's germline CDR1 is LNHNV and CDR2 YYDKDF (reference sequence). The CDR3 loop reads CATSRGQGGSEAFF. CDR3 coding DNA: TGTGCCACCAGCAGAGGACAGGGGGGCTCTGAAGCTTTCTTT. The variable domain in full, with the rest retrieved from reference TRBV15 and TRBJ1-1, is DAMVIQNPRYQVTQFGKPVTLSCSQTLNHNVMYWYQQKSSQAPKLLFHYYDKDFNNEADTPDNFQSRRPNTSFCFLDIRSPGLGDTAMYLCATSRGQGGSEAFFGQGTRLTVV.

This clonotype was observed a handful of times. The chain employs TRBV5-1 and TRBJ2-1; D not resolved. Trimming took off 0 bases at V and 9 bases at J, with 7 bases between the two ends. Germline CDR1 is SGHRS and CDR2 is YFSETQ. This CDR3 comprises 12 residues. CDR3 sequence (DNA): TGCGCCAGCAGCTTGGAAGTTGGTGAGCAGTTCTTC. It specifies CASSLEVGEQFF.

This chain uses TRBV6-2 or TRBV6-3 with TRBJ2-5, with TRBD1 as a possible D gene (6 bases). The CDR3 is made up of 13 amino acids. The germline CDR1 and CDR2 sequences are MNHEY and SVGEGT. Trimming pared 10 bases from V and 1 base from J, leaving 13 bases between. DNA for the CDR3: TGTGCCACCGAAGGGGGACGCCAAGAGACCCAGTACTTC. It is translated as CATEGGRQETQYF.

The chain recombines TRBV7-2 with TRBJ1-5, with D unresolved. Trimming took 1 base from V and 7 from J, leaving 14 bases between them. The V gene's germline CDR1 is SGHTA and CDR2 FQGNSA. CDR3 size: 15 residues. As DNA, the CDR3 is TGTGCCAGCAGCTTAGTGCAGTCGAAGGAGCAGCCCCAGCATTTT. Translation gives CASSLVQSKEQPQHF.

The chain has TRBV9 and TRBJ2-3; TRBD2 aligns across 7 bases. Germline values: CDR1 SGDLS, CDR2 YYNGEE. V lost 2 bases to trimming and J lost 3 bases; unmatched junction nucleotides: 3. The CDR3 runs to 14 residues. CDR3 sequence: CASSVASGTDTQYF. In DNA form, the CDR3 reads TGTGCCAGCAGCGTGGCTAGCGGAACAGATACGCAGTATTTT.

This chain links TRBV20-1 with TRBJ1-1; no firm D call. Germline V gene data show CDR1 as DFQATT and CDR2 as SNEGSKA (reference sequence). This CDR3 comprises 14 residues. Trimming stripped 5 bases from V and 3 bases from J, with 16 bases between. CDR3 sequence reads: CSAARAPSYTEAFF. The CDR3 coding sequence is TGCAGTGCTGCCCGGGCCCCCTCCTACACTGAAGCTTTCTTT.

In nucleotides, the CDR3 is TGTGCCAGCAGTTACTCAGGGTTCGCTGAAGCTTTCTTT. This sequence encodes CASSYSGFAEAFF. J is TRBJ1-1 and V is TRBV6-6; D remains unclear. In germline, CDR1 is MNHNY, CDR2 SVGAGI (reference sequence). CDR3 length: 13 residues. Trimming left V 0 bases short and J 6 bases short, with 8 bases between.